The present TCR beta chain was sequenced within a study of T-cell reconstitution after alpha-beta-depleted transplantation in children. The CDR3 runs 13 residues. Germline values: CDR1 MNHEY, CDR2 SVGAGI. V was trimmed by 1 base and J by 1 base, leaving 4 bases between them. Library preparation (for TCRbeta) was performed with unique molecular identifiers. MiXCR, applied by TCRdb to the PCR reads, yields one record per CDR3 protein. The sample consists of approximately 420,000 distinct CDR3 sequences, around 9.9% of them appearing once. This clonotype was counted a few times. This sequence was found in a human donor who donated a stem cell graft to a child with acute myeloid leukemia. The chain recombines TRBV6-5 with TRBJ2-5; no clear D. The material sequenced was PBMCs from the stem cell graft donor, taken from the stem cell graft. DNA for the CDR3: TGTGCCAGCAGTTACTTCCCCCAAGAGACCCAGTACTTC. Translation gives CASSYFPQETQYF.